The 27 T cell receptor beta chains below were found in one sample sequenced in a study of blood T cells in healthy people across ages. With a J-beta primer mix and a sample-barcoded 5' primer, a second PCR ran about 7 to 11 cycles. TCRdb fed the 5' RACE reads into MiXCR, producing one record per CDR3 protein. Among about 1.5 million distinct CDR3 sequences listed, approximately 42% were seen once. The sample taken for sequencing was blood. The receptors shown here come from a woman aged 18-30 years in good health.

This clonotype was seen more than once but under ten times. The V gene is TRBV10-3, the J gene TRBJ2-6; D gene uncertain. The CDR3 covers 12 residues. CDR1 and CDR2 (germline): ENHRY, SYGVKD. V was trimmed by 4 bases and J by 11 bases, leaving 9 bases between them. The CDR3 protein is CAISVDSYVLTF. CDR3 nucleotide sequence: TGTGCCATCAGTGTAGATAGCTACGTCCTGACTTTC.

In this sample, this clonotype turned up a few times. The chain combines TRBV28 with TRBJ2-3; 10 bases are a match to TRBD2. Germline values: CDR1 MDHEN, CDR2 SYDVKM. The CDR3 is 17 amino acids. V was clipped by 3 bases and J by 0 bases; unmatched bases: 6. The CDR3 spells CASSFGGLALSTDTQYF. The CDR3 DNA reads TGTGCCAGCAGTTTCGGGGGACTAGCGCTTAGCACAGATACGCAGTATTTT.

J is TRBJ2-5 and V is TRBV29-1; D is unresolved. The DNA matches TRBJ2-7 better at its end, which makes the J call doubtful. The germline gives CDR1 SQVTM, CDR2 ANQGSEA. This CDR3 contains 11 residues. The CDR3 DNA follows: TGCAGCGTTGAAAGAGCGTCCGAGCAGTACTTC. Residues: CSVERASEQYF.

This clonotype has a count of ten or more. This chain uses TRBV29-1 with TRBJ2-7; no clear D. Trimming cost V 4 bases and J 0 bases, with 13 bases left between them. The CDR3 sequence is 14 residues long. Germline values: CDR1 SQVTM, CDR2 ANQGSEA. CDR3 sequence: CSVALRQTSYEQYF. The CDR3 coding sequence is TGCAGCGTTGCGTTGCGGCAAACCTCCTACGAGCAGTACTTC.

The V gene is TRBV4-2, the J gene TRBJ2-2, with 10 bases matching TRBD2. The germline V gene encodes CDR1 LGHNA and CDR2 YNFKEQ. V trimming: 3 bases; J trimming: 0 bases; junction bases outside the gene matches: 4. The CDR3 is 17 amino acids. Written as DNA, the CDR3 is TGTGCCAGCAGCCATTCCAGCGGGAGGGCGAACACCGGGGAGCTGTTTTTT. It is translated as CASSHSSGRANTGELFF.

The chain combines TRBV10-1 with TRBJ1-6, with TRBD1 identical over 7 bases. Germline CDR1 WNHNN, CDR2 SYGVQD (reference sequence). Unmatched junction bases numbered 2, after V lost 0 bases and J lost 6 bases. The length of the CDR3 is 15 residues. The CDR3 nucleotides read TGCGCCAGCAGTGAGTCGAACAGGGGTAATTCACCCCTCCACTTT. This translates into CASSESNRGNSPLHF.

The chain recombines TRBV27 with TRBJ2-7; TRBD2 matches 11 bases. CDR1 is MNHEY and CDR2 is SMNVEV in the germline V gene (reference sequence). CDR3 length: 16 amino acids. The V and J ends lost 6 bases and 0 bases, in that order; junction bases with no gene match: 7. The CDR3 sequence is CASRPGLAGRSYEQYF. In nucleotides, the CDR3 is TGTGCCAGCAGGCCCGGACTAGCGGGTCGCTCCTACGAGCAGTACTTC.

This clonotype was found a few times. The V and J genes are TRBV6-2 or TRBV6-3 and TRBJ2-7; 10 bases are shared with TRBD1. From germline, CDR1 is MNHEY and CDR2 SVGEGT. This CDR3 spans 16 amino acids. V shed 4 bases and J 0 bases; nucleotides not matched to a gene: 6. CDR3 nucleotides: TGTGCCAGCAGTTCGAACCGGGACAGGGGCTCCTACGAGCAGTACTTC. It is translated as CASSSNRDRGSYEQYF.

The chain is built from TRBV6-6 and TRBJ2-5, with 7 bases lining up with TRBD2. The closer fit of TRBJ2-7 to the DNA end suggests the J call may be wrong. The length of the CDR3 is 14 residues. Looked up from germline, CDR1 is MNHNY and CDR2 is SVGAGI (reference sequence). The CDR3 loop reads CASSYGGGADEQYF. CDR3 nucleotide sequence: TGTGCCAGCAGTTACGGGGGGGGAGCGGACGAGCAGTACTTC.

J is TRBJ2-7 and V is TRBV11-2; possibly TRBD1 for D (6 bases). CDR1 is SGHAT, CDR2 FQNNGV, per germline. V lost 5 bases and J 3 bases, leaving 11 bases between the germline ends. The CDR3 sequence is 13 residues long. This CDR3 reads CASSRQVHYEQYF. The DNA of the CDR3 is TGTGCCAGCAGCCGACAGGTTCACTACGAGCAGTACTTC. The variable domain in full, with the rest retrieved from reference TRBV11-2 and TRBJ2-7, is EAGVAQSPRYKIIEKRQSVAFWCNPISGHATLYWYQQILGQGPKLLIQFQNNGVVDDSQLPKDRFSAERLKGVDSTLKIQPAKLEDSAVYLCASSRQVHYEQYFGPGTRLTVT.

The chain joins TRBV6-2 or TRBV6-3 to TRBJ2-5; D ambiguous. The CDR3 loop spans 15 amino acids. V lost 4 bases and J lost 2, with 14 bases in between. Germline V gene sequence: CDR1 MNHEY, CDR2 SVGEGT. The chain's CDR3 is CASSLGWAAQETQYF. For the CDR3, the DNA is TGTGCCAGCAGTTTGGGTTGGGCGGCTCAAGAGACCCAGTACTTC.

The V and J genes are TRBV20-1 and TRBJ2-7; 12 bases map to TRBD2. CDR3 length: 15 amino acids. Germline V gene data show CDR1 as DFQATT and CDR2 as SNEGSKA (reference sequence). The junction had 9 bases not matched to a gene; V was cut back by 3 bases and J by 6 bases. DNA of the CDR3: TGCAGTGCTAGTGCCTCTAGCGGGAGGGCCGGCGAGCAGTACTTC. Translating gives CSASASSGRAGEQYF.

The V gene is TRBV10-3, the J gene TRBJ2-1; possibly TRBD2 for D (7 bases). The germline V gene encodes CDR1 ENHRY and CDR2 SYGVKD. CDR3 size: 16 residues. The V and J ends lost 5 bases and 5 bases respectively, with 19 bases between them. The CDR3 reads CAISSGGQRVNNEQFF. DNA of the CDR3: TGTGCCATCAGTTCGGGAGGACAGCGAGTAAACAATGAGCAGTTCTTC.

This clonotype came up a few times. The chain carries TRBV7-2 and TRBJ1-5; 8 bases match TRBD1. Germline trimming cut 2 bases from V and 3 bases from J; bases unmatched to any gene: 3. Looked up from germline, CDR1 is SGHTA and CDR2 is FQGNSA. This CDR3 comprises 15 residues. CDR3 in amino acids: CASSLRTGLNQPQHF. The CDR3 DNA is TGTGCCAGCAGCTTAAGGACAGGGCTCAATCAGCCCCAGCATTTT.

The rearrangement links TRBV29-1 to TRBJ2-2; TRBD1 might be the D (6 bases). With 4 bases removed from V and 1 base from J, the gap between germline ends came to 10 bases. Per the germline V gene, CDR1 is SQVTM and CDR2 is ANQGSEA. CDR3 length: 14 amino acids. In nucleotides, the CDR3 is TGCAGCGTTGGTTCAGGGGAGAACACCGGGGAGCTGTTTTTT. Translation gives CSVGSGENTGELFF.

This chain uses TRBV20-1 with TRBJ2-7; 11 bases are shared with TRBD2. Gene TRBJ2-5 matches the end of the DNA better, so the J call may be wrong. This CDR3 contains 15 residues. CDR1 is DFQATT, CDR2 SNEGSKA, per germline (reference sequence). CDR3 nucleotides: TGCAGTGCCAACAACCTGACTAGCGGGGTTCAGACCCAGTACTTC. It specifies CSANNLTSGVQTQYF.

The chain uses TRBV2 and TRBJ2-7, with D uncertain. The CDR3 covers 15 residues. Germline values: CDR1 SNHLY, CDR2 FYNNEI. The germline V and J ends were trimmed by 7 bases and 3 bases, with 19 bases remaining between them. CDR3 DNA: TGTGCCAGCATCCCGTTCGCTAGGTCAGGCTACGAGCAGTACTTC. It specifies CASIPFARSGYEQYF.

The chain combines TRBV28 with TRBJ2-4; 7 bases agree with TRBD1. Matching the DNA end better, TRBJ2-7 makes the J call doubtful. CDR3 length: 13 residues. Germline CDR1 MDHEN, CDR2 SYDVKM. The CDR3 sequence: CASNVQGTNEQYF. CDR3 DNA: TGTGCCAGCAATGTACAGGGGACCAACGAGCAGTACTTC.

The chain combines TRBV6-6 with TRBJ2-1; the D is unclear. With 4 bases removed from V and 0 bases from J, the gap between germline ends came to 13 bases. CDR1 and CDR2 (germline): MNHNY, SVGAGI (reference sequence). The CDR3 spans 16 residues. For the CDR3, the DNA is TGTGCCAGCAGTTCACAGCAGATGAGCTCCTACAATGAGCAGTTCTTC. Its translation is CASSSQQMSSYNEQFF.

This clonotype was seen a handful of times. The rearrangement links TRBV2 to TRBJ2-5; D gene ambiguous. The CDR3 has 12 residues. Looked up from germline, CDR1 is SNHLY and CDR2 is FYNNEI. The V end was cut by 6 bases, the J end by 5 bases, with 10 bases between. The CDR3 bases are TGTGCCAGCAGGACGACCGGGGAGACCCAGTACTTC. This gives the protein CASRTTGETQYF.

This clonotype was picked up a small number of times. V is TRBV20-1 and J is TRBJ2-1; TRBD1 agrees at 7 bases. CDR3 length: 15 amino acids. J was trimmed by 3 bases and V by 0 bases; bases with no gene match: 5. The germline V gene encodes CDR1 DFQATT and CDR2 SNEGSKA (reference sequence). Written as DNA, the CDR3 is TGCAGTGCTAGAGATCGACGACAGGGCTACAATGAGCAGTTCTTC. Translated: CSARDRRQGYNEQFF.

The DNA of the CDR3 is TGTGCCAGCAGCCAAGTGGGACAGGGAGGAACCTATAATTCACCCCTCCACTTT. It translates to CASSQVGQGGTYNSPLHF. The chain links TRBV14 to TRBJ1-6; 9 nucleotides agree with TRBD1. This CDR3 contains 18 residues. CDR1 is SGHDN and CDR2 is FVKESK in the germline V gene. V was clipped by 1 base and J by 2 bases; unmatched bases: 6.

This clonotype turned up a few times. The chain carries TRBV14 and TRBJ1-1; D remains unclear. CDR1 is SGHDN and CDR2 is FVKESK in the germline V gene. V was pared by 4 bases and J by 4 bases, with 7 bases between. The CDR3 sequence is 12 residues long. CDR3 loop: CASSRWGTEAFF. In DNA, the CDR3 is TGTGCCAGCAGCCGATGGGGCACTGAAGCTTTCTTT. Combining the CDR3 with reference TRBV14 and TRBJ1-1 gives the whole variable domain EAGVTQFPSHSVIEKGQTVTLRCDPISGHDNLYWYRRVMGKEIKFLLHFVKESKQDESGMPNNRFLAERTGGTYSTLKVQPAELEDSGVYFCASSRWGTEAFFGQGTRLTVV.

The chain couples TRBV4-3 to TRBJ2-7, with TRBD1 matching over 9 bases. The DNA matches TRBJ2-5 better at its end, which makes the J call doubtful. CDR3 length: 15 residues. Germline V gene sequence: CDR1 LGHNA, CDR2 YSLEER. This CDR3 reads CASSQASGQGQTQYF. The DNA for the CDR3 is TGCGCCAGCAGCCAGGCCTCAGGACAGGGGCAGACCCAGTACTTC.

This chain joins TRBV20-1 and TRBJ2-5, with 7 positions matching TRBD2. CDR3 length: 15 residues. The germline V gene has CDR1 DFQATT and CDR2 SNEGSKA (reference sequence). Trimming removed 2 bases from V and 1 base from J; junction bases left unmatched: 7. DNA for the CDR3: TGCAGTGCTAGAAGGGAGGGTAGGGTCCAAGAGACCCAGTACTTC. Translated, it gives CSARREGRVQETQYF.

V gene TRBV6-6 combines with J gene TRBJ2-4, with D tentatively TRBD1 (5 bases). Germline-derived CDR1 and CDR2 are MNHNY and SVGAGI (reference sequence). CDR3 size: 16 residues. V was trimmed by 5 bases and J by 0 bases, leaving 14 bases between them. The CDR3 region is CASSTRVPLAKNIQYF. In DNA, the CDR3 is TGTGCCAGCAGTACCAGGGTACCGCTAGCCAAAAACATTCAGTACTTC.

V gene TRBV30 combines with J gene TRBJ1-5; maybe TRBD1 (5 bases). The CDR3 runs to 14 residues. Germline V gives CDR1 GTSNPN, CDR2 SVGIG (reference sequence). Trimming cost V 0 bases and J 4 bases, with 10 bases left between them. In DNA form, the CDR3 reads TGTGCCTGGAGTGTACGGCAGGGTAATCAGCCCCAGCATTTT. Protein sequence: CAWSVRQGNQPQHF.